The clone carrying this T cell receptor beta chain was recorded a few times. 5'RACE template switching generated TCR cDNA, adding a universal primer site and UMIs. TCRdb reanalysed the 5' RACE reads using MiXCR and keeps one entry per CDR3 protein. The sample holds 300,000 or so distinct CDR3 sequences, 6.8% seen once. This sample stems from a study of T cells after yellow fever vaccination. This CDR3 region has 14 residues. Germline assignment: CDR1 SGHDT and CDR2 YYEEEE. Trimming at V came to 5 bases and at J to 6 bases, leaving 6 bases not matched to a gene. V is TRBV5-6 and J is TRBJ2-3; 10 bases match TRBD1. The origin of this receptor is a young man who received the YFV17D yellow fever vaccine. Sequencing used PBMCs, obtained approximately 40 days after the first yellow fever vaccination. CDR3 loop: CASRGTGAGDTQYF. The CDR3 DNA reads as TGTGCCAGCAGGGGGACAGGGGCTGGGGATACGCAGTATTTT.